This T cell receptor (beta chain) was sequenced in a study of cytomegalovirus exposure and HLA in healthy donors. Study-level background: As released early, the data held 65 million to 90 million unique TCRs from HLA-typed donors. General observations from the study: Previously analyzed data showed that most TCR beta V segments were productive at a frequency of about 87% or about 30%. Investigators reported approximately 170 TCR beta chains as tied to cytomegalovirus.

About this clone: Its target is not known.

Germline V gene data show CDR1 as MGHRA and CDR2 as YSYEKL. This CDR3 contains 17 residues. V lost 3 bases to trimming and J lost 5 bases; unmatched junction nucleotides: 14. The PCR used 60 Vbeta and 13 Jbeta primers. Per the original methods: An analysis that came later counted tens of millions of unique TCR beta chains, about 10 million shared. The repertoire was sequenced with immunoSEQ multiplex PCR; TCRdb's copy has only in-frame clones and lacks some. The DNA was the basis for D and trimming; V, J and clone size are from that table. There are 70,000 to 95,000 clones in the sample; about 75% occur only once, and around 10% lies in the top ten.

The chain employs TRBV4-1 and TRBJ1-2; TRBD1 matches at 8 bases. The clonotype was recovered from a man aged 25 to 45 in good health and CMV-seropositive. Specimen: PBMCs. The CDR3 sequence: CASSHKGRDRSIYGYTF. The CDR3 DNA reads TGCGCCAGCAGCCACAAGGGGCGGGACAGGTCGATTTATGGCTACACCTTC.